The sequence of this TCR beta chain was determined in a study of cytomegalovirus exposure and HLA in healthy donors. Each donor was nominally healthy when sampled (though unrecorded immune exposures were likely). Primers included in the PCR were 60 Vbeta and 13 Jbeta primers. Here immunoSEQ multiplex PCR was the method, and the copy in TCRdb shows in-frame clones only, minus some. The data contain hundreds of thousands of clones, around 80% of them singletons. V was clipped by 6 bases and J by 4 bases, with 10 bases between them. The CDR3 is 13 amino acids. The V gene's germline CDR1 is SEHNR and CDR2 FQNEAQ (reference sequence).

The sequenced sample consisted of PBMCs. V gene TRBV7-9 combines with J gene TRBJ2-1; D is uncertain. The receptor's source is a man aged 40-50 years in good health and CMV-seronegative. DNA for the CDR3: TGTGCCAGCAGTTTTCAAGAGTACAATGAGCAGTTCTTC. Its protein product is CASSFQEYNEQFF.